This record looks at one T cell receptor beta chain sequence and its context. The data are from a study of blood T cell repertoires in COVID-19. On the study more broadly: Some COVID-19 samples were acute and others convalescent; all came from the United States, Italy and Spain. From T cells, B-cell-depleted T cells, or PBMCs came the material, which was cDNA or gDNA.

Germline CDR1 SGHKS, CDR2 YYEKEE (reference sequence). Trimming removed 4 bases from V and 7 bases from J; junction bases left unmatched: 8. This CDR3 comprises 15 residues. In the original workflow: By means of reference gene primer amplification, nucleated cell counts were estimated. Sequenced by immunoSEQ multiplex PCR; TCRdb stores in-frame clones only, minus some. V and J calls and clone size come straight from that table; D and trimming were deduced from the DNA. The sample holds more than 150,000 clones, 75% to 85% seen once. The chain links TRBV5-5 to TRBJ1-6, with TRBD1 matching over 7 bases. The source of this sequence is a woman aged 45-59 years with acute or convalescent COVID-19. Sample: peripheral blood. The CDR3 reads CASSVGQVGNSPLHF. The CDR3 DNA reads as TGTGCCAGCAGCGTCGGACAGGTGGGGAATTCACCCCTCCACTTT.